This is a list of T cell receptor beta chains from one sample in a study of T cells in Graves' hyperthyroidism and ophthalmopathy. One entry per CDR3 protein, called by TCRdb with MiXCR from the multiplex PCR reads. The data hold some 760,000 distinct CDR3 sequences, with 12% to 15% observed a single time. The sequencing input was blood. Source of these receptors: a woman younger than 35 with Graves' hyperthyroidism. Each CDR3 is given with its conserved first and last residue. Each record gives: V gene, clone size, D gene, J gene, CDR3 DNA, CDR3 protein. A D gene is named only where the DNA matches it firmly. The size field is filled for only some rows; it gives once, few, many or a size class.

v_gene: TRBV6-1; abundance: few; d_gene: NA; j_gene: TRBJ1-6; CDR3nt: TGTGCCAGCGACCCGGGACTGCTTAATTCACCCCTCCACTTT; CDR3aa: CASDPGLLNSPLHF
v_gene: TRBV12-3/TRBV12-4; abundance: many; d_gene: NA; j_gene: TRBJ2-5; CDR3nt: TGTGCCAGCAGGCTGACAGTGTCAGAGACCCAGTACTTC; CDR3aa: CASRLTVSETQYF
v_gene: TRBV3-1; abundance: NA; d_gene: TRBD2; j_gene: TRBJ2-7; CDR3nt: TGTGCCAGCAGCCCTCTAGCGGGAGGAACAAATCCCTACGAGCAGTACTTC; CDR3aa: CASSPLAGGTNPYEQYF
v_gene: TRBV27; abundance: NA; d_gene: TRBD1; j_gene: TRBJ2-5; CDR3nt: TGTGCCAGCAGTGGGGACAGGGGGGGCCAAGAGACCCAGTACTTC; CDR3aa: CASSGDRGGQETQYF
v_gene: TRBV30; abundance: many; d_gene: NA; j_gene: TRBJ2-7; CDR3nt: TGTGCCTGGAGAGAGGTCCGCGAGCAGTACTTC; CDR3aa: CAWREVREQYF
v_gene: TRBV7-9; abundance: NA; d_gene: TRBD1; j_gene: TRBJ2-1; CDR3nt: TGTGCCAGCAGCCCGACAGGGGGCGATGAGCAGTTCTTC; CDR3aa: CASSPTGGDEQFF
v_gene: TRBV2; abundance: many; d_gene: NA; j_gene: TRBJ2-3; CDR3nt: TGTGCCAGCAGTGAAGAAGGCGGTGGGGATACGCAGTATTTT; CDR3aa: CASSEEGGGDTQYF
v_gene: TRBV5-1; abundance: few; d_gene: NA; j_gene: TRBJ2-7; CDR3nt: TGCGCCAGCAGCCTGGACTCTAGCCAGCAGTACTTC; CDR3aa: CASSLDSSQQYF
v_gene: TRBV28; abundance: many; d_gene: NA; j_gene: TRBJ2-3; CDR3nt: TGTGCCAGCAGGGGGGGCGACCGGGAGAGCACAGATACGCAGTATTTT; CDR3aa: CASRGGDRESTDTQYF
v_gene: TRBV30; abundance: NA; d_gene: NA; j_gene: TRBJ2-7; CDR3nt: TGTGCCTGGAGTATGATTCGGGGCACGGAGCAGTACTTC; CDR3aa: CAWSMIRGTEQYF
v_gene: TRBV19; abundance: NA; d_gene: TRBD1; j_gene: TRBJ1-1; CDR3nt: TGTGCCAGTCGACAGGGGGCGGATGCCCCTCTTTGGTCTGAAGCTTTCTTT; CDR3aa: CASRQGADAPLWSEAFF
v_gene: TRBV7-9; abundance: few; d_gene: NA; j_gene: TRBJ2-1; CDR3nt: TGTGCCAGCCCTCATAGCGAATCCTACAATGAGCAGTTCTTC; CDR3aa: CASPHSESYNEQFF
v_gene: TRBV28; abundance: many; d_gene: TRBD2; j_gene: TRBJ2-1; CDR3nt: TGTGCCAGCATGCCAGGGCGGGAGTCGAAACGTGAGCAGTTCTTC; CDR3aa: CASMPGRESKREQFF
v_gene: TRBV6-2/TRBV6-3; abundance: many; d_gene: TRBD1; j_gene: TRBJ1-6; CDR3nt: TGTGCCAGCACCCCCGACAGGGCGAGATCACCCCTCCACTTT; CDR3aa: CASTPDRARSPLHF
v_gene: TRBV3-1; abundance: few; d_gene: NA; j_gene: TRBJ1-5; CDR3nt: TGTGCCAGCAGCCTCCGTCAGAATAGCAATCAGCCCCAGCATTTT; CDR3aa: CASSLRQNSNQPQHF
v_gene: TRBV7-2; abundance: NA; d_gene: NA; j_gene: TRBJ2-5; CDR3nt: TGTGCCAGCAGCTTAATCGGGGCAGCCCAAGAGACCCAGTACTTC; CDR3aa: CASSLIGAAQETQYF
v_gene: TRBV20-1; abundance: NA; d_gene: NA; j_gene: TRBJ2-4; CDR3nt: TGCAGTGCCAGGGGACTGAACAACGGTCCCCCAAAAAACATTCAGTACTTC; CDR3aa: CSARGLNNGPPKNIQYF
v_gene: TRBV6-1; abundance: few; d_gene: TRBD2; j_gene: TRBJ2-2; CDR3nt: TGTGCCAGCAGTGCCTGGGCGGGAGTGGACACCGGGGAGCTGTTTTTT; CDR3aa: CASSAWAGVDTGELFF